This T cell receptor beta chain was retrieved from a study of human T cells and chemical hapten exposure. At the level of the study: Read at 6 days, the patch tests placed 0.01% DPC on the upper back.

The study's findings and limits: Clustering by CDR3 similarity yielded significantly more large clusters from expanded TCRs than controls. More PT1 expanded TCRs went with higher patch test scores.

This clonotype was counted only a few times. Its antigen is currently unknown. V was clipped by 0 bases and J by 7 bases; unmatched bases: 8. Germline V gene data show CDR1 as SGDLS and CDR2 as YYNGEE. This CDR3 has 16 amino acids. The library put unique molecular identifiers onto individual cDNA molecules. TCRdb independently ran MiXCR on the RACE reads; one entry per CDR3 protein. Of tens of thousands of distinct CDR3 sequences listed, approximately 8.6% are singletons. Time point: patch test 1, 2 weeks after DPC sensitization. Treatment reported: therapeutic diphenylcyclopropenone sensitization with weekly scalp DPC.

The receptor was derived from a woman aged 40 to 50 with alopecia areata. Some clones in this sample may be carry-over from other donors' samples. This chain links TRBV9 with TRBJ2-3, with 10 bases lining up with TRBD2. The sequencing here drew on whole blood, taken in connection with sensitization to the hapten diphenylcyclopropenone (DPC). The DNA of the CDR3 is TGTGCCAGCAGCGTAGCGAGCGGGGGGGCTTTGAATACGCAGTATTTT. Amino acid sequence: CASSVASGGALNTQYF. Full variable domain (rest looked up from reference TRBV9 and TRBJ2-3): DSGVTQTPKHLITATGQRVTLRCSPRSGDLSVYWYQQSLDQGLQFLIQYYNGEERAKGNILERFSAQQFPDLHSELNLSSLELGDSALYFCASSVASGGALNTQYFGPGTRLTVL.